Sequencing of this T cell receptor beta chain was carried out in a study of lymphopenia after photon versus proton radiotherapy. The CDR3 sequence is 13 residues long. CDR1 SGHRS and CDR2 YFSETQ come from the germline V gene. V lost 3 bases, J lost 8 bases, and 14 bases lay in between. Assay used: immunoSEQ multiplex PCR; TCRdb lists only in-frame clones, some missing. The data hold around 18,000 clones, with approximately 90% observed a single time. This sequence joins TRBV5-1 and TRBJ1-2; maybe TRBD1 (5 bases). The material was peripheral blood, obtained from a patient treated with proton-based radiotherapy. The receptor's source is a man between 65 and 80 years old with pancreatic cancer. For the CDR3, the DNA is TGCGCCAGCAGCTGGGACGGCCTTCAGGGCTACACCTTC. This encodes CASSWDGLQGYTF.